Detailed here is one T cell receptor beta chain. Germline and junction disagree at one end, which may indicate a read error. Germline V lookup: CDR1 LGHNA, CDR2 YNFKEQ. The CDR3 is made up of 12 amino acids. Random hexamers were used to reverse transcribe the RNA input (roughly 0.5 to 1 ug). Coverage of TCR beta CDR3 amplification by immunoSEQ multiplex PCR extended to 54 Vbeta and 13 Jbeta. Each CDR3 protein is one row after TCRdb ran MiXCR on the immunoSEQ multiplex PCR reads. Found here are some 300,000 distinct CDR3 sequences, approximately 85% of them singletons; the top ten hold around 0.2%. Sequencing of TCR beta, carried out with a high-throughput approach, was applied to CD8+ and CD4+ T cells from the blood. The multiple sclerosis control group comprised treatment-naive patients with stable or active relapsing-remitting disease. TEMRA cells underwent FACS enrichment and CD8+ and CD4+ T cells underwent negative isolation.

This sample is part of a study of CD8 T cells in Susac syndrome. Sample: CD8+ T cells from PBMCs. The chain employs TRBV4-2 and TRBJ1-1, with D unresolved. This clonotype was obtained from a human donor with multiple sclerosis. This CDR3 is CASSEENTEAFF. CDR3 sequence (DNA): TGTGCCAGCAGCGAAGAAAACACTGAAGCTTTCTTT.